The 16 T cell receptor beta chains listed next were all sequenced from one sample in a study of post-analysis software for immune sequencing data (dated by TCRdb to the mid-2010s). Overall results and qualifications from the work: Patients showed significantly higher frequencies than controls for several TRBV segments, among them TRBV5-6, TRBV5-1 and TRBV20-1.

Library preparation employed PCR. Data came from an Illumina HiSeq 2500. To reduce PCR and sequencing biases, unique molecular identifiers were built into the TCR beta cDNA libraries. TCRdb's own reprocessing of the public reads used fastp at Q25 and MiXCR and kept productive beta chains. Each entry merges the rows of one CDR3 protein and shows their most common DNA and genes. The sample contains about 760,000 distinct CDR3 sequences, roughly 27% of them found a single time. Of the sample, around 0.56% falls within the top ten clones. These receptors have no identified antigens. Material: blood. Receptors were obtained from a girl aged 5-17 years with multiple sclerosis.

Turning to this clonotype: A much more abundant neighbour one base away suggests this may be a read error. In nucleotides, the CDR3 is TGTGCCAGCGGTCGACTAGCGGGGGCGTACAATGAGCAGTTCTTC. Translated: CASGRLAGAYNEQFF. The chain carries TRBV7-8 and TRBJ2-1; TRBD2 aligns across 12 bases. J lost 4 bases, V lost 8 bases, and 6 bases had no gene match. Germline V gene lookup returns CDR1 SGHVS and CDR2 FQNEAQ. The length of the CDR3 is 15 residues.

For this clonotype: A single base separates this from a much larger clone, so it may be a read error. CDR3 DNA sequence: TGTGTCAGCAGCTTAGATGGGACAGGGGGCTACAATGAGCAGTTCTTC. Translated, it gives CVSSLDGTGGYNEQFF. The V call is TRBV7-2, the J call TRBJ2-1, with TRBD1 identical over 11 bases. CDR3 length equals 16 residues. The germline V gene encodes CDR1 SGHTA and CDR2 FQGNSA.

The chain has TRBV12-5 and TRBJ2-3; D gene uncertain. Germline V gives CDR1 LGHNT, CDR2 FRNRAP. V dropped 6 bases and J dropped 5 bases, with 9 bases sitting between them. The CDR3 spans 12 residues. Here the CDR3 reads CASGTSGDTQYF. In DNA form, the CDR3 reads TGTGCTAGTGGCACCTCGGGAGATACGCAGTATTTT.

A few counts support this clonotype. V usage is TRBV29-1 and J usage is TRBJ2-1, with 9 bases identical to TRBD1. The length of the CDR3 is 13 residues. In germline, CDR1 is SQVTM, CDR2 ANQGSEA. CDR3 sequence reads: CSHGTGRYNEQFF. In nucleotides, the CDR3 is TGCAGTCATGGGACAGGGAGATACAATGAGCAGTTCTTC.

This clonotype has only a few counts. The chain links TRBV14 to TRBJ1-2; no clear D gene. Between the trimmed V and J ends, which lost 4 bases and 7 bases, there was a span of 13 bases. This CDR3 contains 13 residues. The germline V gene encodes CDR1 SGHDN and CDR2 FVKESK. The CDR3 bases are TGTGCCAGCAGCCCGGCAGGAGCTGGTGGCTACACCTTC. As protein: CASSPAGAGGYTF.

This clonotype was found a few times. This chain joins TRBV5-5 and TRBJ2-7; 13 bases match TRBD2. The CDR3 is 16 residues long. The trim removed 2 bases at V and 2 bases at J, leaving 4 bases unmatched. Germline V gives CDR1 SGHKS, CDR2 YYEKEE (reference sequence). Here the CDR3 DNA reads TGTGCCAGCAGCTTTCCCACTAGCGGGAGGGCCTACGAGCAGTACTTC. This encodes CASSFPTSGRAYEQYF.

Turning to this clonotype: This sequence may be a read error, since a much larger clone differs from it by one base. The J gene is TRBJ2-7, the V gene TRBV7-2; possibly TRBD1 for D (6 bases). The CDR3 covers 15 residues. Per the germline V gene, CDR1 is SGHTA and CDR2 is FQGNSA. The chain's CDR3 is CATRGGLTPSHEQYF. The CDR3 DNA is TGTGCTACCAGGGGCGGGCTAACCCCCTCCCACGAGCAGTACTTC.

This clonotype came up many times. V and J are TRBV6-5 and TRBJ1-2, with unresolved D. This CDR3 is built from 12 residues. V gave up 7 bases and J gave up 8 bases, with 14 bases separating them. In germline, CDR1 is MNHEY, CDR2 SVGAGI. This CDR3 is CASTRGTGGYTF. CDR3 sequence (DNA): TGTGCCAGCACTCGAGGCACGGGGGGCTACACCTTC.

The gene calls are TRBV20-1 and TRBJ2-3; 10 bases map to TRBD1. After removal of 2 bases from V and 2 bases from J, the junction contained 4 bases not matched to a gene. Germline values: CDR1 DFQATT, CDR2 SNEGSKA (reference sequence). The CDR3 is 15 residues long. In DNA, the CDR3 is TGCAGTGCTAGACACGACAGGGGGCTCACAGATACGCAGTATTTT. It yields the protein CSARHDRGLTDTQYF.

The rearrangement joins TRBV7-9 to TRBJ2-3; D remains ambiguous. V was clipped by 5 bases and J by 5 bases, with 11 bases between them. Germline V gene sequence: CDR1 SEHNR, CDR2 FQNEAQ (reference sequence). This CDR3 is built from 13 residues. This chain's CDR3 is CASSEGFLDTQYF. The CDR3 DNA follows: TGTGCCAGCAGCGAAGGATTCTTAGATACGCAGTATTTT.

The table lists this clonotype with many counts. The chain recombines TRBV20-1 with TRBJ2-1; D is possibly TRBD2 (6 bases). This CDR3 contains 14 residues. The ends were cut back, 4 bases at V and 3 bases at J, with 13 bases in the middle. Germline V gene lookup returns CDR1 DFQATT and CDR2 SNEGSKA (reference sequence). CDR3 amino acids: CSATGGTIYNEQFF. CDR3 DNA: TGCAGTGCTACTGGAGGGACCATCTACAATGAGCAGTTCTTC.

At least ten counts were recorded for this clonotype. The chain combines TRBV29-1 with TRBJ2-3, with 8 bases identical to TRBD2. The CDR3 extends over 14 amino acids. J gave up 6 bases and V 2 bases, and 7 bases lay outside the gene matches. CDR1 is SQVTM, CDR2 ANQGSEA, per germline. CDR3 DNA sequence: TGCAGCGTTGAACCGGGAGGGCCCCTGGATACGCAGTATTTT. Translating it yields CSVEPGGPLDTQYF.

The CDR3 is CSAGGGKGTEQYF. The CDR3 DNA follows: TGCAGCGCCGGGGGAGGCAAAGGGACCGAGCAGTACTTC. The chain links TRBV29-1 to TRBJ2-7; weak D call: TRBD2 (6 bases). This CDR3 is 13 amino acids long. Between the trimmed V and J ends, which lost 7 bases and 6 bases, there was a span of 19 bases. Germline assignment: CDR1 SQVTM and CDR2 ANQGSEA.

The chain employs TRBV12-3 or TRBV12-4 and TRBJ1-1, with D tentatively TRBD1 (5 bases). The CDR3 runs to 14 residues. V was cut by 8 bases and J by 4 bases, with 17 bases left in between. The CDR3 loop is CASAFGQGSTEAFF. DNA of the CDR3: TGTGCCAGCGCATTCGGGCAGGGTTCCACTGAAGCTTTCTTT.

The rearrangement joins TRBV4-2 to TRBJ2-1; TRBD2 aligns across 8 bases. The germline V gene has CDR1 LGHNA and CDR2 YNFKEQ. Trimming removed 0 bases from V and 6 bases from J; junction bases left unmatched: 13. The CDR3 is 18 amino acids. CDR3 region: CASSQDSSGGPLSNEQFF. The CDR3 DNA reads TGTGCCAGCAGCCAAGACTCGAGCGGGGGCCCACTCTCCAATGAGCAGTTCTTC.

The chain links TRBV7-9 to TRBJ2-1; weak D call: TRBD2 (6 bases). This CDR3 is 15 amino acids long. The germline gives CDR1 SEHNR, CDR2 FQNEAQ (reference sequence). Trimming took off 0 bases at V and 8 bases at J, with 14 bases between the two ends. The CDR3 region has the DNA TGTGCCAGCAGCTTAGCTGGGGGGAGACACGATGAGCAGTTCTTC. Translation: CASSLAGGRHDEQFF.